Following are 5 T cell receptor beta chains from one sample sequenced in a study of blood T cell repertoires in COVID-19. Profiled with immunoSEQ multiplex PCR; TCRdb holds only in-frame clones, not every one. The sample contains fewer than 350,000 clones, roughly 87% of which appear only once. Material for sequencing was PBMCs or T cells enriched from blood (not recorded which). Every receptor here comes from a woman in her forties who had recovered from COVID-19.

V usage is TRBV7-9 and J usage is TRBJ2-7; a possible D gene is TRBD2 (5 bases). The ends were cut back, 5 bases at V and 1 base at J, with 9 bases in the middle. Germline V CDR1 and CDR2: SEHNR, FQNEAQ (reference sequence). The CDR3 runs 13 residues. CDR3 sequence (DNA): TGTGCCAGCAGCCCCCTAGCTTCCTACGAGCAGTACTTC. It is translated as CASSPLASYEQYF.

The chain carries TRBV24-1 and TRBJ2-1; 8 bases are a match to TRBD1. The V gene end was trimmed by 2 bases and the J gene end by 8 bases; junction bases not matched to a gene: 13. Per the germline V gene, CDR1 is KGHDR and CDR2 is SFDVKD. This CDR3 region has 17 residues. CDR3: CATSDSKPRTGYHEQFF. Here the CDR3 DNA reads TGTGCCACCAGTGATTCCAAACCCCGGACAGGGTACCATGAGCAGTTCTTC.

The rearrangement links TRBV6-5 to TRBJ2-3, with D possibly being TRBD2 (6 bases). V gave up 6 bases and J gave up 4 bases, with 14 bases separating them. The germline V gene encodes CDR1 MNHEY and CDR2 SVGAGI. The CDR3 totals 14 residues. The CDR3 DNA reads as TGTGCCAGCAGCGATCCCGGGAGAGCAGATACGCAGTATTTT. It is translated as CASSDPGRADTQYF.

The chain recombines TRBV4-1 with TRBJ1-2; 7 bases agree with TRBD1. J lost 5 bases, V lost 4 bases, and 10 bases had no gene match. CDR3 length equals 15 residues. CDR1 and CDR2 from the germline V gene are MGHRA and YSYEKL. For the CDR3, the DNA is TGCGCCAGCAGCCGACAACCCGGGACAGATTATGGCTACACCTTC. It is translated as CASSRQPGTDYGYTF.

In DNA form, the CDR3 reads TGTGCCAGCAGCCCCAACTATCGACAGGGCCTTAACTATGGCTACACCTTC. Amino acid sequence: CASSPNYRQGLNYGYTF. The V and J genes are TRBV7-8 and TRBJ1-2, with 7 bases aligning to TRBD1. V lost 5 bases and J lost 1; bases outside the gene matches: 13. This CDR3 spans 17 amino acids. Germline lookup yields CDR1 SGHVS and CDR2 FQNEAQ.